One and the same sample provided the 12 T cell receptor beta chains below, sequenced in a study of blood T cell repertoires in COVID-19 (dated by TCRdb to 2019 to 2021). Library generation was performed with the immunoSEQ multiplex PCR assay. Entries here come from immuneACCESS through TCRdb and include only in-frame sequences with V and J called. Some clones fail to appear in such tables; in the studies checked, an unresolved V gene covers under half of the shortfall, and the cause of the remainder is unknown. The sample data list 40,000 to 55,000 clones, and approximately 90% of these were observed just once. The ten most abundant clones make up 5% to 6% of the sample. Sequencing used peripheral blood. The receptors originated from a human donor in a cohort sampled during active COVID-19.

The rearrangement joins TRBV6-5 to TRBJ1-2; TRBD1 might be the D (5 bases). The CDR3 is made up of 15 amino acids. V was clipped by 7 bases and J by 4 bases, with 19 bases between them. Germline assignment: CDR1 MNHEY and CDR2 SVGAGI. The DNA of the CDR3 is TGTGCCAGCAATAAAATACAGGACCCGGTCTATGGCTACACCTTC. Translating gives CASNKIQDPVYGYTF.

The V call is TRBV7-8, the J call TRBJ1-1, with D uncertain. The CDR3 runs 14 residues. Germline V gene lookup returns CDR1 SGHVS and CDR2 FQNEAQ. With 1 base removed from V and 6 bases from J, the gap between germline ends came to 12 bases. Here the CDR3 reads CASSLEAGIAEAFF. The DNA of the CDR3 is TGTGCCAGCAGCTTAGAGGCGGGGATCGCTGAAGCTTTCTTT.

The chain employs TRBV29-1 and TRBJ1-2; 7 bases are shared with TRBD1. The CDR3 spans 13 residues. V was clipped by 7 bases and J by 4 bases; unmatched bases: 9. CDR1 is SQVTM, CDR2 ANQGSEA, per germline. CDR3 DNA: TGCAGCGATCGACAGGGTGACTTCTATGGCTACACCTTC. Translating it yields CSDRQGDFYGYTF.

CDR3 bases: TGTGCCAGCAGTGAATATACTAGCAGGGAGACCCAGTACTTC. Amino acid sequence: CASSEYTSRETQYF. The chain uses TRBV25-1 and TRBJ2-5; D might be TRBD2 (6 bases). CDR3 size: 14 residues. V lost 0 bases and J 5 bases, leaving 10 bases between the germline ends. Germline CDR1 is MGHDK and CDR2 is SYGVNS. Combining the CDR3 with reference TRBV25-1 and TRBJ2-5 gives the whole variable domain EADIYQTPRYLVIGTGKKITLECSQTMGHDKMYWYQQDPGMELHLIHYSYGVNSTEKGDLSSESTVSRIRTEHFPLTLESARPSHTSQYLCASSEYTSRETQYFGPGTRLLVL.

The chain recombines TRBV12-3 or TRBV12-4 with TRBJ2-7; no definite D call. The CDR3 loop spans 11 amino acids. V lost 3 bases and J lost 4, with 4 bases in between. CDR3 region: CASSFTYEQYF. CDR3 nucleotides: TGTGCCAGCAGTTTTACATACGAGCAGTACTTC.

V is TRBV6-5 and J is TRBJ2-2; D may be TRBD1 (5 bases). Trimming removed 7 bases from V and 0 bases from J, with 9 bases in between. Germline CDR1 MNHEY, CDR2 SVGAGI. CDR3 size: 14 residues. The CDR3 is CASTKGTNTGELFF. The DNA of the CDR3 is TGTGCCAGCACTAAGGGGACGAACACCGGGGAGCTGTTTTTT.

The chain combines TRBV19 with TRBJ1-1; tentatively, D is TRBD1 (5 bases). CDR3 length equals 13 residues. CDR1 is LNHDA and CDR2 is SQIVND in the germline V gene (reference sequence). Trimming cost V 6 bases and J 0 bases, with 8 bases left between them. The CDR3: CASRWGMNTEAFF. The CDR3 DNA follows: TGTGCCAGTAGGTGGGGCATGAACACTGAAGCTTTCTTT. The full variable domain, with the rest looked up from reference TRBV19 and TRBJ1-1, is DGGITQSPKYLFRKEGQNVTLSCEQNLNHDAMYWYRQDPGQGLRLIYYSQIVNDFQKGDIAEGYSVSREKKESFPLTVTSAQKNPTAFYLCASRWGMNTEAFFGQGTRLTVV.

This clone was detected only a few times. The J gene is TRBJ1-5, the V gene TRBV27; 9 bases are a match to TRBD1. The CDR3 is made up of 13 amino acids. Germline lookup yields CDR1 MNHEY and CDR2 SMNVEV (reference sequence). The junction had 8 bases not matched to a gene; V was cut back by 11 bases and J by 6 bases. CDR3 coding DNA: TGTGCCTCCGGGACAGGGTCTTTTCAGCCCCAGCATTTT. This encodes CASGTGSFQPQHF.

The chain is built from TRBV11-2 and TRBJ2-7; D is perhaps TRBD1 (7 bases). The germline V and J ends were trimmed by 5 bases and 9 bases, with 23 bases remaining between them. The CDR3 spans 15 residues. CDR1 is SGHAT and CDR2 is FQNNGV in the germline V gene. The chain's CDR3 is CASSAGTALLEAQYF. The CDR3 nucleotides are TGTGCCAGCAGCGCGGGGACAGCCCTTCTTGAGGCGCAGTACTTC.

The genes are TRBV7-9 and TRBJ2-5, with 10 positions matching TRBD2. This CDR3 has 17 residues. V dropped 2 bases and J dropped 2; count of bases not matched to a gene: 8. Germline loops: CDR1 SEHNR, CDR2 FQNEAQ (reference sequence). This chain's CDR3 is CASSLIFSLAGQETQYF. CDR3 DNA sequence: TGTGCCAGCAGCTTAATCTTCTCACTAGCGGGGCAAGAGACCCAGTACTTC.

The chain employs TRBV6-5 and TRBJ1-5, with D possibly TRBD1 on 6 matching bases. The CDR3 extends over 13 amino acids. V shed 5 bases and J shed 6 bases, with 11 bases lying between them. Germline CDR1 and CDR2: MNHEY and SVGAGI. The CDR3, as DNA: TGTGCCAGCAGTACAGGGTTAGGTCAGCCCCAGCATTTT. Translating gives CASSTGLGQPQHF.

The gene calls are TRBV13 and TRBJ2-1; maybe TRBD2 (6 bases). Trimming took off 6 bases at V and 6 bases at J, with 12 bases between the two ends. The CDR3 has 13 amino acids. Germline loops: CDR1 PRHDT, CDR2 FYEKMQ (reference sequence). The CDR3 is CASSHGEVNEQFF. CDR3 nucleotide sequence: TGTGCCAGCAGTCACGGGGAGGTCAATGAGCAGTTCTTC.